These 13 T cell receptor beta chains originate from one sample sequenced in a study of CD8 T cells in Susac syndrome. RNA amounts of roughly 0.45 to 1 ug underwent reverse transcription with random hexamers. In TCRdb, the immunoSEQ multiplex PCR reads were re-called with MiXCR into one record per CDR3 protein. Among almost 450,000 distinct CDR3 sequences listed, roughly 85% were seen once. Sequenced material: CD8+ T cells from PBMCs. The receptors were sampled from a human donor with multiple sclerosis.

This clonotype was observed a few times. V is TRBV6-5 and J is TRBJ2-7, with 12 bases lining up with TRBD1. CDR3 length: 15 amino acids. The junction had 7 bases not matched to a gene; V was cut back by 6 bases and J by 4 bases. CDR1 MNHEY and CDR2 SVGAGI come from the germline V gene. The CDR3 DNA sequence: TGTGCCAGCAGCCCGGGACAGGGGGCGGTTTACGAGCAGTACTTC. Its translation is CASSPGQGAVYEQYF.

V and J are TRBV5-1 and TRBJ2-3; D not resolved. This CDR3 is built from 13 residues. Per germline, CDR1 SGHRS and CDR2 YFSETQ. V lost 1 base and J 4 bases, leaving 7 bases between the germline ends. Here the CDR3 DNA reads TGCGCCAGCAGCTTGCCCCCCCCAGATACGCAGTATTTT. Protein sequence: CASSLPPPDTQYF.

This rearrangement joins TRBV19 to TRBJ1-1; 8 positions agree with TRBD1. V was clipped by 0 bases and J by 0 bases; unmatched bases: 12. Germline V gene data show CDR1 as LNHDA and CDR2 as SQIVND (reference sequence). This CDR3 is built from 19 residues. CDR3 protein: CASSIDRGAGGPMNTEAFF. As DNA, the CDR3 is TGTGCCAGTAGTATAGATCGTGGGGCAGGGGGCCCCATGAACACTGAAGCTTTCTTT.

The V call is TRBV2, the J call TRBJ2-7; D is unresolved. Germline V gene sequence: CDR1 SNHLY, CDR2 FYNNEI. The CDR3 consists of 12 residues. The V gene lost 7 bases and the J gene lost 5 bases, with 12 bases spanning the gap. The chain's CDR3 is CASIGPRDEQYF. In DNA form, the CDR3 reads TGTGCCAGCATCGGTCCACGGGACGAGCAGTACTTC.

This clonotype appeared a single time. V usage is TRBV4-1 and J usage is TRBJ2-7, with D perhaps TRBD2 (6 bases). V dropped 2 bases and J dropped 4 bases, with 18 bases sitting between them. The CDR3 loop spans 16 amino acids. Germline-derived CDR1 and CDR2 are MGHRA and YSYEKL. The CDR3 loop reads CASSQPTKRAGYEQYF. CDR3 coding DNA: TGCGCCAGCAGCCAACCCACCAAGAGGGCGGGGTACGAGCAGTACTTC.

This chain uses TRBV29-1 with TRBJ2-3; D perhaps matches TRBD1 (6 bases). The CDR3 totals 15 residues. The V end was cut by 3 bases, the J end by 2 bases, with 15 bases between. Germline V CDR1 and CDR2: SQVTM, ANQGSEA. DNA for the CDR3: TGCAGCGTTGATCGCGTGGACAGAAACACAGATACGCAGTATTTT. Amino acids: CSVDRVDRNTDTQYF.

The chain joins TRBV19 to TRBJ2-3; 9 bases are a match to TRBD2. V lost 5 bases to trimming and J lost 2 bases; unmatched junction nucleotides: 5. The CDR3 contains 15 residues. The germline CDR1 and CDR2 sequences are LNHDA and SQIVND (reference sequence). Here the CDR3 DNA reads TGTGCCAGTAGTTCGAGCGGGGGGATCACAGATACGCAGTATTTT. Its translation is CASSSSGGITDTQYF.

This clonotype is a singleton in its sample. The chain carries TRBV6-1 and TRBJ2-1, with TRBD2 matching 9 bases. The CDR3 loop spans 15 amino acids. Germline lookup yields CDR1 MNHNS and CDR2 SASEGT. J gave up 6 bases and V 10 bases, and 13 bases lay outside the gene matches. CDR3 sequence: CATTAIAGAPNEQFF. Written as DNA, the CDR3 is TGTGCCACCACCGCTATAGCGGGAGCCCCCAATGAGCAGTTCTTC.

The J gene is TRBJ1-5, the V gene TRBV7-9; D might be TRBD1 (6 bases). Per germline, CDR1 SEHNR and CDR2 FQNEAQ (reference sequence). The CDR3 has 13 residues. The ends were cut back, 5 bases at V and 7 bases at J, with 12 bases in the middle. In nucleotides, the CDR3 is TGTGCCAGCAGCGCTCAGGGGTTCCAGCCCCAGCATTTT. It is translated as CASSAQGFQPQHF.

The chain uses TRBV14 and TRBJ2-2; 7 bases fit TRBD1. V trimming: 4 bases; J trimming: 4 bases; junction bases outside the gene matches: 6. This CDR3 spans 15 amino acids. Germline loops: CDR1 SGHDN, CDR2 FVKESK. The DNA of the CDR3 is TGTGCCAGCAGCCCCTGGCCAGGGGGCACCGGGGAGCTGTTTTTT. Protein product: CASSPWPGGTGELFF.

CDR3 in amino acids: CSARDRYGSGENSNQPQHF. The CDR3 DNA is TGCAGTGCTAGAGACCGATACGGGTCAGGAGAAAATAGCAATCAGCCCCAGCATTTT. The V gene is TRBV20-1, the J gene TRBJ1-5; D is ambiguous. V lost 0 bases, J lost 0 bases, and 21 bases lay in between. Germline values: CDR1 DFQATT, CDR2 SNEGSKA (reference sequence). The CDR3 sequence is 19 residues long.

The genes are TRBV5-1 and TRBJ2-7; 8 bases are shared with TRBD1. V shed 3 bases and J 3 bases; nucleotides not matched to a gene: 8. The CDR3 has 15 amino acids. Germline V gene sequence: CDR1 SGHRS, CDR2 YFSETQ. The CDR3 protein is CASSSGQGFVYEQYF. The CDR3, as DNA: TGCGCCAGCAGCTCTGGACAGGGCTTTGTCTACGAGCAGTACTTC.

The CDR3 region has the DNA TGCGCCAGCAGCTCTTTGGGACTAGCGGAGACCTACGAGCAGTACTTC. Translating gives CASSSLGLAETYEQYF. This chain uses TRBV5-1 with TRBJ2-7; 11 nucleotides align to TRBD2. Trimming removed 3 bases from V and 2 bases from J; junction bases left unmatched: 7. Germline V gene lookup returns CDR1 SGHRS and CDR2 YFSETQ. This CDR3 has 16 residues.